Shown below are 2 T cell receptor beta chains from a single sample sequenced in a study of T cells in Graves' hyperthyroidism and ophthalmopathy. The investigators amplified TCR beta CDR3 regions from RNA transcripts. TCR CDR3 underwent first-round RT-PCR with the HTBI primer set. Each CDR3 protein gets one entry after TCRdb re-called the multiplex PCR reads with MiXCR. The sample has 660,000 or so distinct CDR3 sequences, about 45% seen once. Sequencing was carried out using peripheral blood or thyroid tissue (not recorded which). Receptors were obtained from an adult man with Graves' disease, either hyperthyroidism or ophthalmopathy (not recorded which).

The gene calls are TRBV12-3 or TRBV12-4 and TRBJ1-5; D gene ambiguous. The CDR3 totals 13 residues. The germline V and J ends were trimmed by 3 bases and 5 bases, with 8 bases remaining between them. Here the CDR3 reads CASSFYSDQPQHF. The DNA of the CDR3 is TGTGCCAGCAGTTTTTACAGCGATCAGCCCCAGCATTTT.

V usage is TRBV7-8 and J usage is TRBJ2-3; 9 bases fit TRBD1. The V gene end was trimmed by 5 bases and the J gene end by 3 bases; junction bases not matched to a gene: 12. This CDR3 comprises 17 residues. CDR1 SGHVS and CDR2 FQNEAQ come from the germline V gene. The CDR3 loop reads CASSRISGTGLTDTQYF. The CDR3 bases are TGTGCCAGCAGCCGAATATCCGGGACAGGGTTGACAGATACGCAGTATTTT.